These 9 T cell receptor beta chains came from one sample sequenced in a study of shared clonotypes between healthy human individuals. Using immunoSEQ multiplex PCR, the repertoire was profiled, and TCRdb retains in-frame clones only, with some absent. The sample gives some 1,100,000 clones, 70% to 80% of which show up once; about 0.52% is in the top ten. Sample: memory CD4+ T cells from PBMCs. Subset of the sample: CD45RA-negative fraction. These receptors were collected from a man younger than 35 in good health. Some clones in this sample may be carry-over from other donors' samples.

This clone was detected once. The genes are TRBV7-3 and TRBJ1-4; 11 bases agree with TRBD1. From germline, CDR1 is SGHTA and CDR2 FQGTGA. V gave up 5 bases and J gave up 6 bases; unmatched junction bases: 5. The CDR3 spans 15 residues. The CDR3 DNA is TGTGCCAGCAGCCCTACGGGACAGGGGGATGAAAAACTGTTTTTT. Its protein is CASSPTGQGDEKLFF.

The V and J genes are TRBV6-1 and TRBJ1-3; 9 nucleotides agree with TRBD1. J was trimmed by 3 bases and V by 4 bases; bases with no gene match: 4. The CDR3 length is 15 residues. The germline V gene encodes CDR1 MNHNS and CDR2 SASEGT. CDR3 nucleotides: TGTGCCAGCAGTGCCCGACAGGGGGGTGGAAACACCATATATTTT. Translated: CASSARQGGGNTIYF.

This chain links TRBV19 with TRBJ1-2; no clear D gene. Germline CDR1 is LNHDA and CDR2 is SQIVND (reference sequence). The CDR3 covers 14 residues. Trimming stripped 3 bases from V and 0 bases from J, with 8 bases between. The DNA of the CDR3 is TGTGCCAGTAGTATTAGGGCTGCTAACTATGGCTACACCTTC. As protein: CASSIRAANYGYTF.

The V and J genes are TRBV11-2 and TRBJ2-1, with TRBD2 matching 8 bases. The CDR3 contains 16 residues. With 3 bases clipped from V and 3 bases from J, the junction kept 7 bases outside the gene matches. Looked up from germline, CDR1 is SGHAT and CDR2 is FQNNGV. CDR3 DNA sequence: TGTGCCAGCAGCTTCGGGGGGGGAGTTAGCTACAATGAGCAGTTCTTC. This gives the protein CASSFGGGVSYNEQFF.

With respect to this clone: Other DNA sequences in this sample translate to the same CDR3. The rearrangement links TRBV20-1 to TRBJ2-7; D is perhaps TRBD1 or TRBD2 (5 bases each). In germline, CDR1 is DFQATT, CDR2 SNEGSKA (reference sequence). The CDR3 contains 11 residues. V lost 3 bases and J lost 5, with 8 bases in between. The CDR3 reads CSASLGDEQYF. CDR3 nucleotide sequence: TGCAGTGCTAGTTTGGGGGACGAGCAGTACTTC.

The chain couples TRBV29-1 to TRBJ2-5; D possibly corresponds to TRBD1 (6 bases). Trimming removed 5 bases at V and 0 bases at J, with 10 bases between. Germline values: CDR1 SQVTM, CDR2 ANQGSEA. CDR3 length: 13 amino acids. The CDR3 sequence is CSVTGTNQETQYF. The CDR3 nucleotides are TGCAGCGTTACTGGGACAAACCAAGAGACCCAGTACTTC.

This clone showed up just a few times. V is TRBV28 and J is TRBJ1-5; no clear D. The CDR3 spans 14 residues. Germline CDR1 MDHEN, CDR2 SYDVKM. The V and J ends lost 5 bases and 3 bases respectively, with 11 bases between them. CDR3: CASSIGPLNQPQHF. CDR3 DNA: TGTGCCAGCAGTATAGGCCCCCTCAATCAGCCCCAGCATTTT. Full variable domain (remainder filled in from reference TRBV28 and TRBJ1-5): DVKVTQSSRYLVKRTGEKVFLECVQDMDHENMFWYRQDPGLGLRLIYFSYDVKMKEKGDIPEGYSVSREKKERFSLILESASTNQTSMYLCASSIGPLNQPQHFGDGTRLSIL.

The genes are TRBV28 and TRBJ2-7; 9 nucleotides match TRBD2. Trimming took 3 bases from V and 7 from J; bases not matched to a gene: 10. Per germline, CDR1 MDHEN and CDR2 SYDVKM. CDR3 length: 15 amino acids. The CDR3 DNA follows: TGTGCCAGCAGTTTTGGATTTAGCGGGAGCAGGGAGCAGTACTTC. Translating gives CASSFGFSGSREQYF.

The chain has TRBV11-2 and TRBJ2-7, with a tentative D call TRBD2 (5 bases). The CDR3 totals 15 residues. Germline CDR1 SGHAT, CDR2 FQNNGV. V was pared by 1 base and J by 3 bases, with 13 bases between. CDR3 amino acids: CASSLVYGIDYEQYF. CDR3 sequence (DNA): TGTGCCAGCAGCTTAGTTTACGGGATTGACTACGAGCAGTACTTC.